This is a list of T cell receptor beta chains from one sample in a study of CD8+CD57+ T cells in acquired aplastic anemia. A single record per CDR3 protein comes from TCRdb applying MiXCR to the reads. The sample shows 250,000 to 350,000 distinct CDR3 sequences, under 60% of them seen only once. Sequenced material: sorted CD4+, CD8+, or CD8+CD57+ T cells (not recorded which) from PBMCs. These receptors were obtained from a human donor with aplastic anemia. CDR3s include the opening cysteine and the closing phenylalanine or tryptophan. A D gene is named only where the DNA matches it firmly. Not every row has a clone size; where given, it reads once, few, many or a size class.

J gene: TRBJ1-2; V gene: TRBV20-1; clone size: .; D gene: TRBD1; CDR3 protein: CSASSGTGNYGYTF; CDR3 DNA: TGCAGTGCCTCATCCGGGACAGGGAACTATGGCTACACCTTC
J gene: TRBJ1-2; V gene: TRBV2; clone size: .; D gene: .; CDR3 protein: CASRGTNYGYTF; CDR3 DNA: TGTGCCAGCAGGGGAACTAACTATGGCTACACCTTC
J gene: TRBJ2-1; V gene: TRBV29-1; clone size: once; D gene: .; CDR3 protein: CSVEAEFEEQFF; CDR3 DNA: TGCAGCGTTGAAGCTGAATTTGAGGAGCAGTTCTTC
J gene: TRBJ2-7; V gene: TRBV12-3/TRBV12-4; clone size: .; D gene: .; CDR3 protein: CASSLTQDRAYEQYF; CDR3 DNA: TGTGCCAGCAGCCTAACCCAGGACAGAGCCTACGAGCAGTACTTC
J gene: TRBJ2-2; V gene: TRBV2; clone size: few; D gene: .; CDR3 protein: CASIGGGVTGELFF; CDR3 DNA: TGTGCCAGCATTGGAGGGGGGGTCACCGGGGAGCTGTTTTTT
J gene: TRBJ2-3; V gene: TRBV5-1; clone size: .; D gene: TRBD2; CDR3 protein: CASSLERAGVSTDTQYF; CDR3 DNA: TGCGCCAGCAGCTTGGAGAGGGCGGGAGTGAGCACAGATACGCAGTATTTT
J gene: TRBJ2-7; V gene: TRBV20-1; clone size: .; D gene: TRBD1; CDR3 protein: CSARSHRDRVVEQYF; CDR3 DNA: TGCAGTGCTAGATCCCATCGGGACAGGGTCGTCGAGCAGTACTTC
J gene: TRBJ2-3; V gene: TRBV12-3/TRBV12-4; clone size: many; D gene: TRBD1; CDR3 protein: CASRRQGADTQYF; CDR3 DNA: TGTGCCAGCAGGAGACAGGGGGCAGATACGCAGTATTTT
J gene: TRBJ2-4; V gene: TRBV14; clone size: many; D gene: TRBD1; CDR3 protein: CASSQGGWTGFDIQYF; CDR3 DNA: TGTGCCAGCAGCCAAGGGGGGTGGACAGGGTTCGACATTCAGTACTTC
J gene: TRBJ2-7; V gene: TRBV5-1; clone size: .; D gene: TRBD1; CDR3 protein: CASSGTGGEQYF; CDR3 DNA: TGCGCCAGCAGCGGGACAGGGGGCGAGCAGTACTTC
J gene: TRBJ2-3; V gene: TRBV15; clone size: many; D gene: TRBD2; CDR3 protein: CATSRGSAGGGDTQYF; CDR3 DNA: TGTGCCACCAGCAGAGGCTCAGCGGGAGGGGGAGATACGCAGTATTTT
J gene: TRBJ1-2; V gene: TRBV5-1; clone size: many; D gene: TRBD1; CDR3 protein: CASSRGRTGTGLAGYTF; CDR3 DNA: TGCGCCAGCAGCCGAGGACGAACCGGGACAGGGTTGGCTGGCTACACCTTC
J gene: TRBJ1-3; V gene: TRBV13; clone size: .; D gene: .; CDR3 protein: CASSFVGTRGNTIYF; CDR3 DNA: TGTGCCAGCAGCTTCGTGGGGACTCGTGGAAACACCATATATTTT
J gene: TRBJ2-7; V gene: TRBV7-2; clone size: .; D gene: .; CDR3 protein: CASSQAWGGSSYEQYF; CDR3 DNA: TGCGCCAGCAGCCAAGCGTGGGGTGGATCCTCCTACGAGCAGTACTTC
J gene: TRBJ1-4; V gene: TRBV10-2; clone size: .; D gene: .; CDR3 protein: CASSDSPNEKLFF; CDR3 DNA: TGCGCCAGCAGTGACAGCCCTAATGAAAAACTGTTTTTT
J gene: TRBJ2-3; V gene: TRBV24-1; clone size: few; D gene: .; CDR3 protein: CATSDSGQTYTDTQYF; CDR3 DNA: TGTGCCACCAGTGATTCAGGGCAGACCTACACAGATACGCAGTATTTT
J gene: TRBJ2-7; V gene: TRBV20-1; clone size: .; D gene: .; CDR3 protein: CSARGAGRYEQYF; CDR3 DNA: TGCAGTGCTAGAGGAGCGGGCAGATACGAGCAGTACTTC
J gene: TRBJ1-2; V gene: TRBV19; clone size: .; D gene: .; CDR3 protein: CASSQGVGNGHTF; CDR3 DNA: TGTGCCAGTAGCCAAGGGGTTGGAAATGGCCACACCTTC
J gene: TRBJ2-5; V gene: TRBV5-1; clone size: .; D gene: .; CDR3 protein: CASSLAQGLPQETQYF; CDR3 DNA: TGCGCCAGCAGCTTGGCCCAGGGGTTACCGCAAGAGACCCAGTACTTC
J gene: TRBJ2-7; V gene: TRBV6-1; clone size: few; D gene: .; CDR3 protein: CASSVRDNLYEQYF; CDR3 DNA: TGTGCCAGCAGCGTCCGGGACAACCTTTACGAGCAGTACTTC
J gene: TRBJ2-2; V gene: TRBV10-3; clone size: .; D gene: .; CDR3 protein: CAISRESWGQYNELFF; CDR3 DNA: TGTGCCATCAGCCGAGAAAGCTGGGGGCAGTACAATGAGCTGTTTTTT
J gene: TRBJ2-1; V gene: TRBV6-5; clone size: .; D gene: TRBD1; CDR3 protein: CASSPTGDSYNEQFF; CDR3 DNA: TGTGCCAGCAGTCCGACAGGGGACTCCTACAATGAGCAGTTCTTC
J gene: TRBJ2-1; V gene: TRBV9; clone size: .; D gene: .; CDR3 protein: CASSVVGGGAYNEQFF; CDR3 DNA: .
J gene: TRBJ2-6; V gene: TRBV7-9; clone size: .; D gene: .; CDR3 protein: CASSLGRDHSGANVLTF; CDR3 DNA: TGTGCCAGCAGCTTAGGCAGGGATCACTCTGGGGCCAACGTCCTGACTTTC
J gene: TRBJ2-5; V gene: TRBV5-6; clone size: many; D gene: TRBD2; CDR3 protein: CASSPPRGTSGGETQYF; CDR3 DNA: TGTGCCAGCAGCCCCCCTCGGGGGACTAGCGGGGGAGAGACCCAGTACTTC
J gene: TRBJ2-3; V gene: TRBV20-1; clone size: few; D gene: TRBD2; CDR3 protein: CSAPLAGRTDTQYF; CDR3 DNA: TGCAGTGCCCCGCTAGCGGGCCGCACAGATACGCAGTATTTT
J gene: TRBJ1-4; V gene: TRBV20-1; clone size: .; D gene: .; CDR3 protein: CSAPGQYNEKLFF; CDR3 DNA: TGCAGTGCTCCCGGACAGTATAATGAAAAACTGTTTTTT
J gene: TRBJ2-5; V gene: TRBV7-3; clone size: many; D gene: .; CDR3 protein: CASSRDRQETQYF; CDR3 DNA: TGTGCCAGCAGCCGAGACAGGCAAGAGACCCAGTACTTC
J gene: TRBJ2-3; V gene: TRBV7-3; clone size: .; D gene: .; CDR3 protein: CASSLNSGRTDTQYF; CDR3 DNA: TGTGCCAGCAGCCTAAACTCGGGACGCACAGATACGCAGTATTTT
J gene: TRBJ1-5; V gene: TRBV6-1; clone size: many; D gene: .; CDR3 protein: CASSEVGGRLSNQPQHF; CDR3 DNA: TGTGCCAGCAGTGAAGTGGGGGGCAGGCTTAGCAATCAGCCCCAGCATTTT
J gene: TRBJ2-3; V gene: TRBV3-1; clone size: .; D gene: TRBD2; CDR3 protein: CASSPSGLAGITDTQYF; CDR3 DNA: TGTGCCAGCAGCCCCTCAGGACTAGCGGGGATCACAGATACGCAGTATTTT
J gene: TRBJ2-3; V gene: TRBV7-9; clone size: few; D gene: .; CDR3 protein: CASSRDLSTDTQYF; CDR3 DNA: TGTGCCAGCAGCAGAGACCTTTCCACAGATACGCAGTATTTT
J gene: TRBJ1-1; V gene: TRBV20-1; clone size: few; D gene: .; CDR3 protein: CSPDLNTEAFF; CDR3 DNA: TGCAGTCCGGATTTGAACACTGAAGCTTTCTTT
J gene: TRBJ2-7; V gene: TRBV4-1; clone size: .; D gene: TRBD1; CDR3 protein: CASSQEGRGYEQYF; CDR3 DNA: TGCGCCAGCAGCCAAGAGGGCAGGGGGTACGAGCAGTACTTC
J gene: TRBJ1-6; V gene: TRBV19; clone size: .; D gene: TRBD1; CDR3 protein: CASSVGDRATPLHF; CDR3 DNA: TGTGCCAGTAGTGTGGGGGACAGGGCGACACCCCTCCACTTT
J gene: TRBJ2-5; V gene: TRBV15; clone size: .; D gene: .; CDR3 protein: CATRRWGAETQYF; CDR3 DNA: TGTGCCACCAGGAGATGGGGGGCAGAGACCCAGTACTTC
J gene: TRBJ1-2; V gene: TRBV7-8; clone size: .; D gene: .; CDR3 protein: CASSSLGGDNYGYTF; CDR3 DNA: TGTGCCAGCAGCTCCCTTGGGGGAGACAACTATGGCTACACCTTC
J gene: TRBJ1-2; V gene: TRBV5-1; clone size: many; D gene: TRBD1; CDR3 protein: CASSRGQGADKGTGGYTF; CDR3 DNA: TGCGCCAGCAGCCGGGGACAGGGGGCGGATAAAGGTACTGGTGGCTACACCTTC
J gene: TRBJ1-5; V gene: TRBV5-1; clone size: once; D gene: .; CDR3 protein: CASSQDDLADNSNQPQHF; CDR3 DNA: TGCGCCAGCAGCCAAGATGATTTGGCGGATAATAGCAATCAGCCCCAGCATTTT
J gene: TRBJ2-1; V gene: TRBV3-1; clone size: many; D gene: .; CDR3 protein: CASSQVGFQFF; CDR3 DNA: TGTGCCAGCAGCCAAGTTGGGTTTCAGTTCTTC
J gene: TRBJ2-5; V gene: TRBV5-1; clone size: .; D gene: TRBD2; CDR3 protein: CASSSLASGFQETQYF; CDR3 DNA: TGCGCCAGCAGCTCCCTGGCTAGCGGCTTCCAAGAGACCCAGTACTTC
J gene: TRBJ2-1; V gene: TRBV15; clone size: .; D gene: .; CDR3 protein: CATSRETLGATSSYNEQFF; CDR3 DNA: TGTGCCACCAGCAGAGAGACGTTGGGGGCCACGAGCTCCTACAATGAGCAGTTCTTC
J gene: TRBJ2-7; V gene: TRBV9; clone size: .; D gene: TRBD1; CDR3 protein: CASSKTGGYEQYF; CDR3 DNA: TGTGCCAGCAGCAAGACAGGGGGCTACGAGCAGTACTTC
J gene: TRBJ1-2; V gene: TRBV12-3/TRBV12-4; clone size: many; D gene: .; CDR3 protein: CASSSGQNYGYTF; CDR3 DNA: TGTGCCAGCAGTTCGGGACAAAACTATGGCTACACCTTC
J gene: TRBJ2-7; V gene: TRBV7-3; clone size: .; D gene: TRBD1; CDR3 protein: CASSLTGTGVYEQYF; CDR3 DNA: TGTGCCAGCAGCCTTACCGGGACAGGGGTATACGAGCAGTACTTC
J gene: TRBJ2-7; V gene: TRBV28; clone size: .; D gene: TRBD2; CDR3 protein: CASSKLAGEQYF; CDR3 DNA: TGTGCCAGCAGTAAATTAGCGGGCGAGCAGTACTTC
J gene: TRBJ2-7; V gene: TRBV7-2; clone size: .; D gene: .; CDR3 protein: CASSLVGRRSYEQYF; CDR3 DNA: TGTGCCAGCAGCTTAGTGGGGAGGCGCTCCTACGAGCAGTACTTC
J gene: TRBJ1-4; V gene: TRBV2; clone size: once; D gene: .; CDR3 protein: CASSPGRFNEKLFF; CDR3 DNA: TGTGCCAGCAGTCCCGGACGGTTTAATGAAAAACTGTTTTTT
J gene: TRBJ2-7; V gene: TRBV7-9; clone size: .; D gene: TRBD1; CDR3 protein: CASSSRDRSYEQYF; CDR3 DNA: TGTGCCAGCAGCTCCAGGGACAGGAGCTACGAGCAGTACTTC
J gene: TRBJ1-5; V gene: TRBV7-4; clone size: .; D gene: TRBD1; CDR3 protein: CASSLPTGGHQPQHF; CDR3 DNA: TGTGCCAGCAGCTTACCCACAGGGGGCCATCAGCCCCAGCATTTT
J gene: TRBJ1-2; V gene: TRBV12-3/TRBV12-4; clone size: .; D gene: TRBD1; CDR3 protein: CASSPRTGERGYTF; CDR3 DNA: TGTGCCAGCAGCCCCCGGACAGGGGAAAGAGGCTACACCTTC
J gene: TRBJ2-1; V gene: TRBV5-8; clone size: .; D gene: TRBD2; CDR3 protein: CASSWTSGRAYNEQFF; CDR3 DNA: TGCGCCAGCAGCTGGACTAGCGGGAGGGCCTACAATGAGCAGTTCTTC
J gene: TRBJ2-1; V gene: TRBV7-2; clone size: .; D gene: TRBD2; CDR3 protein: CASSLGSSGGSQFF; CDR3 DNA: TGTGCCAGCAGCTTGGGTTCTAGCGGGGGGTCGCAGTTCTTC
J gene: TRBJ1-6; V gene: TRBV5-1; clone size: few; D gene: .; CDR3 protein: CASSPGVDYNSPLHF; CDR3 DNA: TGCGCCAGCAGCCCTGGGGTCGACTATAATTCACCCCTCCACTTT
J gene: TRBJ1-2; V gene: TRBV5-1; clone size: .; D gene: TRBD1; CDR3 protein: CASSLAQGARGYTF; CDR3 DNA: TGCGCCAGCAGCTTGGCGCAGGGGGCTCGAGGCTACACCTTC